Each of the 8 T cell receptor beta chains below was sequenced from the same sample in a study of shared clonotypes between healthy human individuals. Clones were sequenced by immunoSEQ multiplex PCR, and TCRdb holds only the in-frame ones, with some missing. The table has about 100,000 clones, less than 80% seen once. The source material was memory CD8+ T cells sorted from blood. Subset defined: CD45RO+ cells pooled with CCR7-negative TemRA cells. The receptor source for this set is a woman under 40 in good health.

J is TRBJ1-5 and V is TRBV27; TRBD1 aligns across 7 bases. This CDR3 spans 14 amino acids. The trim removed 2 bases at V and 6 bases at J, leaving 4 bases unmatched. Germline assignment: CDR1 MNHEY and CDR2 SMNVEV (reference sequence). The CDR3 region has the DNA TGTGCCAGCAGTTTAATAGGGGGCGCTCAGCCCCAGCATTTT. Translation gives CASSLIGGAQPQHF.

V and J are TRBV2 and TRBJ2-1; 15 nucleotides match TRBD2. The CDR3 covers 15 residues. The V segment lost 6 bases and the J segment 9 bases; nucleotides outside the gene matches: 6. Germline CDR1 SNHLY, CDR2 FYNNEI. The CDR3 loop reads CASRRTSGRAGEQFF. The CDR3, as DNA: TGTGCCAGCAGGAGGACTAGCGGGAGGGCGGGTGAGCAGTTCTTC.

The gene calls are TRBV7-2 and TRBJ1-5; no clear D. Trimming shortened V by 2 bases and J by 0 bases, and 8 bases separated the two germline ends. CDR3 length: 15 amino acids. Per germline, CDR1 SGHTA and CDR2 FQGNSA. The CDR3 DNA reads TGTGCCAGCAGCTTAAGAGGATATAGCAATCAGCCCCAGCATTTT. Amino acids: CASSLRGYSNQPQHF.

This chain joins TRBV2 and TRBJ2-1, with TRBD1 identical over 9 bases. The CDR3 consists of 15 residues. Germline V gene data show CDR1 as SNHLY and CDR2 as FYNNEI. The junction had 11 bases not matched to a gene; V was cut back by 8 bases and J by 6 bases. CDR3 coding DNA: TGTGCCAGCGGAATTCCCGGGACAGGGTTCAATGAGCAGTTCTTC. Its translation: CASGIPGTGFNEQFF.

This chain connects TRBV6-6 to TRBJ2-1; 11 bases map to TRBD2. V lost 8 bases to trimming and J lost 4 bases; unmatched junction nucleotides: 10. The CDR3 covers 16 residues. CDR1 is MNHNY, CDR2 SVGAGI, per germline (reference sequence). CDR3 amino acids: CASGQAGTSGYNEQFF. In DNA, the CDR3 is TGTGCCAGCGGCCAAGCCGGGACTAGCGGATACAATGAGCAGTTCTTC.

This clone showed up many times. This chain uses TRBV27 with TRBJ2-7; tentative D call: TRBD2 (5 bases). V was cut by 3 bases and J by 4 bases, with 13 bases left in between. The CDR3 is 14 amino acids. Germline V gene sequence: CDR1 MNHEY, CDR2 SMNVEV (reference sequence). CDR3 sequence (DNA): TGTGCCAGCAGTTTTACGGGGTCTTCTTACGAGCAGTACTTC. Amino acid sequence: CASSFTGSSYEQYF.

J is TRBJ2-5 and V is TRBV6-5, with D maybe TRBD1 (6 bases). The CDR3 is made up of 15 amino acids. The germline V gene has CDR1 MNHEY and CDR2 SVGAGI. The V end was cut by 0 bases, the J end by 5 bases, with 13 bases between. The CDR3 loop is CASSYSRGNPETQYF. CDR3 sequence (DNA): TGTGCCAGCAGTTACTCGAGGGGGAATCCGGAGACCCAGTACTTC.

The chain recombines TRBV25-1 with TRBJ2-5; D possibly corresponds to TRBD1 (7 bases). The CDR3 has 13 residues. Germline V lookup: CDR1 MGHDK, CDR2 SYGVNS. Trimming took off 6 bases at V and 3 bases at J, with 11 bases between the two ends. The CDR3 DNA is TGTGCCAGCAGGGCCAGGGGGGAAGAGACCCAGTACTTC. This codes for CASRARGEETQYF.